The 9 T cell receptor beta chains given below trace back to one sample, sequenced in a study of identical twins. TCRdb ran MiXCR on the 5' RACE reads and lists one entry per CDR3 protein. This table holds 200,000 to 300,000 distinct CDR3 sequences, roughly 12% found once. These same data were also listed under a study on yellow fever vaccine responses in identical twins.

The specimen was memory (CD45RO+) T cells sorted from blood. These receptor sequences come from a woman aged 18-35 years in good health.

This clonotype was counted at least ten times. The chain is built from TRBV5-5 and TRBJ2-7; D is unclear. Germline CDR1 and CDR2: SGHKS and YYEKEE (reference sequence). V was trimmed by 2 bases and J by 2 bases, leaving 5 bases between them. The CDR3 spans 12 residues. The CDR3 DNA reads as TGTGCCAGCAGCTTCACGGCCTACGAGCAGTACTTC. This translates into CASSFTAYEQYF.

The rearrangement joins TRBV4-2 to TRBJ2-1, with 8 bases identical to TRBD2. CDR3 size: 16 residues. Per germline, CDR1 LGHNA and CDR2 YNFKEQ. J gave up 5 bases and V 2 bases, and 8 bases lay outside the gene matches. CDR3: CASSQRTGTRNNEQFF. DNA for the CDR3: TGTGCCAGCAGCCAAAGAACCGGGACTAGAAACAATGAGCAGTTCTTC.

J is TRBJ1-4 and V is TRBV12-3 or TRBV12-4; 7 bases are a match to TRBD1. CDR3 size: 15 residues. J lost 4 bases, V lost 5 bases, and 7 bases had no gene match. The CDR3 loop reads CASSAPGQNNEKLFF. In DNA form, the CDR3 reads TGTGCCAGCAGTGCTCCGGGACAGAATAATGAAAAACTGTTTTTT.

CDR3 nucleotide sequence: TGTGCCAGCACCTTAGGGGACTACGAGCAGTACTTC. Amino acid sequence: CASTLGDYEQYF. The rearrangement links TRBV6-6 to TRBJ2-7, with D possibly matching TRBD1 (5 bases). Trimming shortened V by 7 bases and J by 3 bases, and 10 bases separated the two germline ends. The germline gives CDR1 MNHNY, CDR2 SVGAGI (reference sequence). This CDR3 is built from 12 residues.

This chain uses TRBV6-2 or TRBV6-3 with TRBJ2-1; D may be TRBD1 or TRBD2 (5 bases each). Trimming shortened V by 8 bases and J by 7 bases, and 18 bases separated the two germline ends. The CDR3 is made up of 14 amino acids. Germline CDR1 is MNHEY and CDR2 is SVGEGT. The DNA for the CDR3 is TGTGCCAGCTCGATCCGTCTGGGGGTAAATGAGCAGTTCTTC. Protein sequence: CASSIRLGVNEQFF.

This clonotype was recorded at least ten times. The rearrangement joins TRBV24-1 to TRBJ2-2; D is undetermined. V dropped 4 bases and J dropped 0 bases, with 17 bases sitting between them. CDR1 and CDR2 (germline): KGHDR, SFDVKD. This CDR3 comprises 18 residues. Here the CDR3 DNA reads TGTGCCACCAGTGACCCACTCCGCGGTATCGCGAACACCGGGGAGCTGTTTTTT. This codes for CATSDPLRGIANTGELFF.

This clonotype has ten or more counts. The chain links TRBV6-2 or TRBV6-3 to TRBJ2-7; 8 bases are shared with TRBD2. Trimming at V came to 2 bases and at J to 3 bases, leaving 9 bases not matched to a gene. The CDR3 contains 16 residues. The germline gives CDR1 MNHEY, CDR2 SVGEGT. In nucleotides, the CDR3 is TGTGCCAGCAGTTACACCAGACTAGCGTTCCACTACGAGCAGTACTTC. Its protein is CASSYTRLAFHYEQYF.

CDR3 sequence reads: CATSRVRGQGGELFF. The CDR3 DNA sequence: TGTGCCACCAGCAGAGTGAGAGGGCAAGGCGGGGAGCTGTTTTTT. This chain joins TRBV15 and TRBJ2-2; maybe TRBD2 (5 bases). Trimming pared 1 base from V and 7 bases from J, leaving 13 bases between. The CDR3 consists of 15 residues. CDR1 and CDR2 from the germline V gene are LNHNV and YYDKDF (reference sequence).

The V call is TRBV7-2, the J call TRBJ2-5; 13 bases map to TRBD2. Germline V gives CDR1 SGHTA, CDR2 FQGNSA. J was trimmed by 2 bases and V by 3 bases; bases with no gene match: 6. This CDR3 spans 17 amino acids. CDR3 region: CASSLRPGLAGQETQYF. The CDR3 region has the DNA TGTGCCAGCAGCTTGCGGCCGGGACTAGCGGGGCAAGAGACCCAGTACTTC. Combining the CDR3 with reference TRBV7-2 and TRBJ2-5 gives the whole variable domain GAGVSQSPSNKVTEKGKDVELRCDPISGHTALYWYRQSLGQGLEFLIYFQGNSAPDKSGLPSDRFSAERTGGSVSTLTIQRTQQEDSAVYLCASSLRPGLAGQETQYFGPGTRLLVL.